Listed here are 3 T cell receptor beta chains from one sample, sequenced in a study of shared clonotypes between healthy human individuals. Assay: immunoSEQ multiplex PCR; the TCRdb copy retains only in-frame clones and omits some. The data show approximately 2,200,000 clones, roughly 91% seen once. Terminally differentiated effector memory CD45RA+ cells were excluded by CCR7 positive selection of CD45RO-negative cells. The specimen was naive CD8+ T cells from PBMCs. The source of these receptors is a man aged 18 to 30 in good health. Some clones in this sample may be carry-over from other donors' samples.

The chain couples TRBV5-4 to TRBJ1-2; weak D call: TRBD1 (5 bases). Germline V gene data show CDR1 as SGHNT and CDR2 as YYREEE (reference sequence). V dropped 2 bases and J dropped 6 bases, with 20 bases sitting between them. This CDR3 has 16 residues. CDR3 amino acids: CASSLPGGDPLNGYTF. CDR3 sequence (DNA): TGTGCCAGCAGCTTACCCGGGGGAGACCCGCTAAATGGCTACACCTTC.

CDR3 protein: CASSEELGGYEQFF. CDR3 nucleotides: TGTGCCAGCAGTGAAGAATTGGGGGGCTATGAGCAGTTCTTC. J is TRBJ2-1 and V is TRBV6-1; either TRBD1 or TRBD2 may fit D (6 bases each). Trimming pared 1 base from V and 8 bases from J, leaving 12 bases between. Germline CDR1 reads MNHNS; CDR2 reads SASEGT. The CDR3 consists of 14 residues.

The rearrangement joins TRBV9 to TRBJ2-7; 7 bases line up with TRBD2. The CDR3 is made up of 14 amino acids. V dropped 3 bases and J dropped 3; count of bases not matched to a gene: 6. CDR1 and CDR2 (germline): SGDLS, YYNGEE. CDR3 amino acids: CASSAGLESYEQYF. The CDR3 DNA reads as TGTGCCAGCAGCGCCGGACTAGAGAGCTACGAGCAGTACTTC.